This T cell receptor beta chain was sequenced for a study of identical twins. Study-wide results and caveats: Within twin pairs, the out-of-frame alpha sequences they shared showed excess low generation probability. For out-of-frame beta sequences, excess twin sharing was weaker.

Unique molecular identifiers were present on the cDNA, which also gained a universal primer site by template switching. TCRdb passed the 5' RACE reads through MiXCR, listing each CDR3 protein once. Of a few hundred thousand distinct CDR3 sequences in the sample, more than 9% were seen once. A few counts support this clonotype. Its antigen is not known. The clonotype originates from a middle-aged man in good health. The sample was memory T cells sorted from blood.

The CDR3 sequence: CASSLLGTSGLGSYNEQFF. CDR3 DNA: TGTGCCAGCAGTTTATTGGGGACTAGCGGATTAGGATCCTACAATGAGCAGTTCTTC. J is TRBJ2-1 and V is TRBV27, with TRBD2 identical over 11 bases. The CDR3 is 19 amino acids. CDR1 and CDR2 (germline): MNHEY, SMNVEV (reference sequence). The junction had 9 bases not matched to a gene; V was cut back by 1 base and J by 1 base.